This TCR beta chain is drawn from a study of a mutant IDH1 vaccine in newly diagnosed glioma. In the study overall: Vaccination started 4-6 weeks after radiotherapy alone, or with temozolomide cycles.

Germline V CDR1 and CDR2: SGHRS, YFSETQ. V shed 5 bases and J 2 bases; nucleotides not matched to a gene: 9. The CDR3 is 15 amino acids. Using immunoSEQ multiplex PCR, the repertoire was profiled, and TCRdb retains in-frame clones only, with some absent. The sample lists about 94,000 clones; about 90% were seen once. The time point is: week 47, end of study. The content of each vaccine dose was 300 ug of mutant IDH1 20-mer peptide, and topical imiquimod accompanied it. Patients came in for eight vaccinations, in weeks 1, 3, 5, 7, 11, 15, 19 and 23. New WHO grade 3 or 4 astrocytomas that were IDH1-mutant and ATRX-lost had been found in donors. This clone was seen just once. Its antigen is unidentified.

Sequencing used PBMCs, obtained from a glioma patient whose treatment included an IDH1 peptide vaccine. This receptor was taken from a woman between 50 and 59 years old with glioma. The chain is built from TRBV5-1 and TRBJ1-2, with 7 bases identical to TRBD1. In DNA form, the CDR3 reads TGCGCCAGCAGAAAAGAGACAGGGTCGAACTATGGCTACACCTTC. It codes for CASRKETGSNYGYTF.